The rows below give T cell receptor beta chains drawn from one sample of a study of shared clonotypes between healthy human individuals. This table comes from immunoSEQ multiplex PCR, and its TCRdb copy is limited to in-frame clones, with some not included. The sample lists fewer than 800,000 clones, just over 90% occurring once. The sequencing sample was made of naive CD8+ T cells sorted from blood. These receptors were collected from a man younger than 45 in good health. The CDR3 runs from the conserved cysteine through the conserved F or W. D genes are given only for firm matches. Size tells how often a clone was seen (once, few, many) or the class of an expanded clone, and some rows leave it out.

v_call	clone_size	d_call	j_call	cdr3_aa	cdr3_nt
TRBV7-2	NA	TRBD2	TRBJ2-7	CASSLSPTSGELSYEQYF	TGTGCCAGCAGCTTGTCCCCAACTAGCGGGGAGCTATCCTACGAGCAGTACTTC
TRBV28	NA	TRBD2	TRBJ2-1	CASSPPGTSGKEGNEQFF	TGTGCCAGCAGTCCTCCCGGGACTAGCGGGAAGGAGGGCAATGAGCAGTTCTTC
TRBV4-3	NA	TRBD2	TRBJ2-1	CASSQDIIAGVGYNEQFF	TGCGCCAGCAGCCAAGATATAATAGCGGGAGTCGGTTACAATGAGCAGTTCTTC
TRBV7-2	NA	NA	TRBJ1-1	CASSLRGVEAFF	TGTGCCAGCAGCTTAAGGGGGGTTGAAGCTTTCTTT
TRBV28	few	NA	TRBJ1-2	CASRTPFWGYTF	TGTGCCAGCAGAACTCCCTTCTGGGGCTACACCTTC
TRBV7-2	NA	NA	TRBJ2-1	CASRPDPGLGTTQFF	TGTGCCAGCAGACCGGACCCGGGACTCGGTACCACGCAGTTCTTC
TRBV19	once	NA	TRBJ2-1	CASSIFVSSYNEQFF	TGTGCCAGTAGTATTTTCGTGAGCTCCTACAATGAGCAGTTCTTC
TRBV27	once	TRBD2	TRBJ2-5	CASSSGLEETQYF	TGTGCCAGCAGTTCGGGACTAGAAGAGACCCAGTACTTC
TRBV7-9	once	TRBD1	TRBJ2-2	CASSVGTGHTGELFF	TGTGCCAGCAGCGTCGGGACAGGCCACACCGGGGAGCTGTTTTTT
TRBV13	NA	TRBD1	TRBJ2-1	CASSSPGTGYNEQFF	TGTGCCAGCAGCTCCCCCGGGACAGGATACAATGAGCAGTTCTTC
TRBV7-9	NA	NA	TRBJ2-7	CASSAPDGDEQYF	TGTGCCAGCTCCGCACCGGACGGAGACGAGCAGTACTTC
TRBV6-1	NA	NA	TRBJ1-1	CASSGWDNAEAFF	TGTGCCAGCAGTGGATGGGACAACGCTGAAGCTTTCTTT
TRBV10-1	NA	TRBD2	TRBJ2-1	CASNFAPAGGPSLHHNEQFF	TGCGCCAGCAACTTCGCACCGGCGGGAGGGCCGAGTTTACACCACAATGAGCAGTTCTTC
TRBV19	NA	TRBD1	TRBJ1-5	CASSIGGRGDQPQHF	TGTGCCAGTAGTATAGGAGGCAGGGGGGATCAGCCCCAGCATTTT
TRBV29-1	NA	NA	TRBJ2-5	CSVGSQETQYF	TGCAGCGTTGGCAGTCAAGAGACCCAGTACTTC
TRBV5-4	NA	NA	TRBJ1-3	CASSSRARGSGNTIYF	TGTGCCAGCAGCTCCAGGGCTCGTGGCTCTGGAAACACCATATATTTT
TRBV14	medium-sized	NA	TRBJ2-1	CASSQDGHEQFF	TGTGCCAGCAGCCAAGATGGACATGAGCAGTTCTTC